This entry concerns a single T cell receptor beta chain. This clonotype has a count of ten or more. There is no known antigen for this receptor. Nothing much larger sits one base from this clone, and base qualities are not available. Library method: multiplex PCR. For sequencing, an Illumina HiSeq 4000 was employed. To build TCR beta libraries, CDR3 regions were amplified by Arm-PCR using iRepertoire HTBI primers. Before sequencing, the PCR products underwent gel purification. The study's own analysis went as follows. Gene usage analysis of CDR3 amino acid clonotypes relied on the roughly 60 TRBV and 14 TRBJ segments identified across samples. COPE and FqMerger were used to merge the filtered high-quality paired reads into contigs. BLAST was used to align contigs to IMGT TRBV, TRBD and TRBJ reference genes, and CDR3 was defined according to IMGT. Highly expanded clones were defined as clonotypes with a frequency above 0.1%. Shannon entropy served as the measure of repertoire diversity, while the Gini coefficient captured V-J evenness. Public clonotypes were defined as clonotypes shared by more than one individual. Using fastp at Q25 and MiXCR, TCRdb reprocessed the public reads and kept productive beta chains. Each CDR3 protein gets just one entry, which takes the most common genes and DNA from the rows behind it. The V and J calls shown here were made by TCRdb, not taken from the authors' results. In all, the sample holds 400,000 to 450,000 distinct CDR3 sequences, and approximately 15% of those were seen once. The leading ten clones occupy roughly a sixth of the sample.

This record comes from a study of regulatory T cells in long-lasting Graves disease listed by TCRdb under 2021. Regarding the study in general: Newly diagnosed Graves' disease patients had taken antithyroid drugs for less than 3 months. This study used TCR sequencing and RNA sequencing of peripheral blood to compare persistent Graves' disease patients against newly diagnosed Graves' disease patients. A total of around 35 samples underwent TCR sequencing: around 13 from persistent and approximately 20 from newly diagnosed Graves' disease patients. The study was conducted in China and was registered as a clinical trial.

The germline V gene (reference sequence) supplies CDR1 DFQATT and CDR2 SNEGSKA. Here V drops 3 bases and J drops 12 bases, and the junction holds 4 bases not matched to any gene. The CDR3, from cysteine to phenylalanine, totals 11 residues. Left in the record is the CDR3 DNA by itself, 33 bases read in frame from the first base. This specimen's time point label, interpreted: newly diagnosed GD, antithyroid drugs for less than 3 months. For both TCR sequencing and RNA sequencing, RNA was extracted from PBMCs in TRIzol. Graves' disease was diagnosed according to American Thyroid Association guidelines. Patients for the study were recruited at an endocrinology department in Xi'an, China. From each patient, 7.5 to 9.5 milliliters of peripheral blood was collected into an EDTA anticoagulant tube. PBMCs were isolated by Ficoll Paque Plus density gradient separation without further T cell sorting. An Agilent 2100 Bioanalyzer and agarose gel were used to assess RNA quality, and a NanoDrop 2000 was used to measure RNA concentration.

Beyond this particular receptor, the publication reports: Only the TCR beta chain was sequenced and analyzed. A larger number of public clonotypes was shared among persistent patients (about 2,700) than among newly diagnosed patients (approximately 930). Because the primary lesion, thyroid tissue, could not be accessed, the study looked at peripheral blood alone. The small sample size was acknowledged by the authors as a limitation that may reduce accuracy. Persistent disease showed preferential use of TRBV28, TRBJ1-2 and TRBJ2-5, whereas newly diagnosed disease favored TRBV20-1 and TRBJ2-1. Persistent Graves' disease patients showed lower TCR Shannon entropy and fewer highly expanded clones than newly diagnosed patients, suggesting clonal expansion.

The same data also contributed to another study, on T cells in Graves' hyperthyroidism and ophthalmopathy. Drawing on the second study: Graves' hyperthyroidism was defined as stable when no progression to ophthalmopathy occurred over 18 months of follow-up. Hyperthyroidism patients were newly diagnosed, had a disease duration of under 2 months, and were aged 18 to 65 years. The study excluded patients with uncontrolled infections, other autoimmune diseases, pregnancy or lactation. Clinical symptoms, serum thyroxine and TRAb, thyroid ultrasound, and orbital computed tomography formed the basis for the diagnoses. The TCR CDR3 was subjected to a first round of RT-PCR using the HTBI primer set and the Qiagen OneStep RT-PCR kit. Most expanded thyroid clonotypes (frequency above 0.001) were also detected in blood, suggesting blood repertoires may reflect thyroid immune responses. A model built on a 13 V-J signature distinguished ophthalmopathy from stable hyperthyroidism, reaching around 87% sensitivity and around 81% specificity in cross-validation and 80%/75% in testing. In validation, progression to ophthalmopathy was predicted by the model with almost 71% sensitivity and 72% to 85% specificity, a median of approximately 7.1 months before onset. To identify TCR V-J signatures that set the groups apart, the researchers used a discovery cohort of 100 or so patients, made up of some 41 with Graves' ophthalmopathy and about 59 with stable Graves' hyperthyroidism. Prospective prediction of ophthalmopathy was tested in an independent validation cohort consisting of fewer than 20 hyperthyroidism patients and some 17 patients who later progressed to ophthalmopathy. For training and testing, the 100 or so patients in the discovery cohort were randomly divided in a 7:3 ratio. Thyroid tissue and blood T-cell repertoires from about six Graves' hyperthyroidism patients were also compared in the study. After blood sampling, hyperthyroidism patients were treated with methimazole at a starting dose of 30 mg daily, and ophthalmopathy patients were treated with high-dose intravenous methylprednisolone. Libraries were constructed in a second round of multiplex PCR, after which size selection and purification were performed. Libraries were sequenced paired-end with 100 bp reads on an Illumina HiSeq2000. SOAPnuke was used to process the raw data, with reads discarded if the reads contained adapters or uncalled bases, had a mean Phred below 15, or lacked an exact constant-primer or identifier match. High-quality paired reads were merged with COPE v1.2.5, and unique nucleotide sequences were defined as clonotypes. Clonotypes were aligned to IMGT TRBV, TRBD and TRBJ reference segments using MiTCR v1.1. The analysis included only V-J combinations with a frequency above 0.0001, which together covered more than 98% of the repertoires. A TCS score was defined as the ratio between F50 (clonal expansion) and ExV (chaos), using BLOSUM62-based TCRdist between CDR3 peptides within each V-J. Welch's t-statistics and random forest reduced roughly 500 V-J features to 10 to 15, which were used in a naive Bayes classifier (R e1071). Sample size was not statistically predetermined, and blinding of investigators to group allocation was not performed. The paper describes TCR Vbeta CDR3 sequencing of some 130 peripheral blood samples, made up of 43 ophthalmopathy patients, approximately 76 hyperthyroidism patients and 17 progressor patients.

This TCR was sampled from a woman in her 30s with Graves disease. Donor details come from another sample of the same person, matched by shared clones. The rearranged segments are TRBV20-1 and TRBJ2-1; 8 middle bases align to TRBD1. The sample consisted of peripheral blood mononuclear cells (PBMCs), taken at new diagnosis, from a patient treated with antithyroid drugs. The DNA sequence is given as TGCAGTGCTAGTTCGGGGACAGGGCAGTTCTTC. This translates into CSASSGTGQFF.